The clone carrying this TCR beta chain was observed once. Data came from immunoSEQ multiplex PCR; TCRdb stores just in-frame clones and leaves some out. The table records over 60,000 clones, 93% of them present only once. This CDR3 region has 16 residues. Germline lookup yields CDR1 SGDLS and CDR2 YYNGEE. The V and J ends lost 4 bases and 5 bases, in that order; junction bases with no gene match: 13. The sample is drawn from a study of PD-1 blockade in classical Hodgkin lymphoma. Documented time point: newly diagnosed, previously untreated cHL patient sample. The TCR comes from a human donor with classical Hodgkin lymphoma. The chain has TRBV9 and TRBJ2-5, with 8 positions matching TRBD2. Sequencing was carried out using peripheral blood mononuclear cells (PBMCs). CDR3 coding DNA: TGTGCCAGCAGCCCTTCCTCGGGGGGGCGAGGTGAGACCCAGTACTTC. Its translation: CASSPSSGGRGETQYF.